This T cell receptor beta chain was identified during a study of early T cells in non-severe SARS-CoV-2 infection. Study details: Chains from this unsorted whole-blood bulk RNA could not be paired.

Attached unique molecular identifiers marked individual cDNA molecules. Using its own MiXCR run on the 5' RACE reads, TCRdb lists one record per CDR3 protein. Among tens of thousands of distinct CDR3 sequences, 5.4% were seen once, and the ten largest hold under 5.5%. In its sample, this clonotype was seen many times. Its specificity is not known. Findings and limits, study-wide: Reliance on VDJdb matching favored anti-spike CD8 responses; private and CD4 specificities were missed.

Germline values: CDR1 SGHVS, CDR2 FNYEAQ. This CDR3 comprises 15 residues. V was shortened by 1 base and J by 8 bases, with 15 bases between the two germline ends. J is TRBJ2-1 and V is TRBV7-6; TRBD2 is a possible D gene (5 bases). This TCR derives from an adult who was a healthcare worker with PCR-confirmed SARS-CoV-2 infection or an uninfected control (not recorded which). The sequenced sample was whole blood, obtained at baseline. CDR3 DNA sequence: TGTGCCAGCAGCTTAGAAGGGTCAGCTAGCTATGAGCAGTTCTTC. Its translation is CASSLEGSASYEQFF.